One and the same sample provided the 21 T cell receptor beta chains below, sequenced in a study of blood T cell repertoires in COVID-19. Sequencing used immunoSEQ multiplex PCR; TCRdb keeps in-frame clones, though not all of them. The sample includes fewer than 250,000 clones, roughly 80% of them seen just once. Specimen: peripheral blood. Receptors originate from a woman older than 75 with COVID-19, enrolled during active disease.

V usage is TRBV30 and J usage is TRBJ1-4; D might be TRBD1 (5 bases). Per the germline V gene, CDR1 is GTSNPN and CDR2 is SVGIG (reference sequence). V shed 6 bases and J shed 8 bases, with 10 bases lying between them. The CDR3 loop spans 11 amino acids. The chain's CDR3 is CACLGGEKLFF. DNA of the CDR3: TGTGCCTGCCTCGGGGGGGAAAAACTGTTTTTT. The variable domain in full, with the rest retrieved from reference TRBV30 and TRBJ1-4, is SQTIHQWPATLVQPVGSPLSLECTVEGTSNPNLYWYRQAAGRGLQLLFYSVGIGQISSEVPQNLSASRPQDRQFILSSKKLLLSDSGFYLCACLGGEKLFFGSGTQLSVL.

V gene TRBV11-2 combines with J gene TRBJ2-5; 7 bases are shared with TRBD2. With V trimmed by 2 bases and J by 4 bases, 10 bases remained unmatched. The germline V gene has CDR1 SGHAT and CDR2 FQNNGV. The CDR3 is made up of 16 amino acids. CDR3 in DNA: TGTGCCAGCAGCTTAAGTTCTGCGGGGGTAGGAGAGACCCAGTACTTC. Its translation is CASSLSSAGVGETQYF.

The chain recombines TRBV2 with TRBJ1-1; 8 positions match TRBD1. This CDR3 is built from 13 residues. Germline CDR1 reads SNHLY; CDR2 reads FYNNEI. V shed 1 base and J 9 bases; nucleotides not matched to a gene: 4. The CDR3 nucleotides are TGTGCCAGCAGTGAAGGGACAGGGCGGAAAGCTTTCTTT. Its protein is CASSEGTGRKAFF.

The chain joins TRBV7-2 to TRBJ2-5; 9 bases are shared with TRBD2. Germline CDR1 reads SGHTA; CDR2 reads FQGNSA. The CDR3 consists of 15 residues. The J segment lost 5 bases and the V segment lost 4 bases, leaving 8 bases of the junction unmatched. The CDR3 DNA sequence: TGTGCCAGCAGCTCTAATAGCGGGGGTGGCGAGACCCAGTACTTC. Encoded protein: CASSSNSGGGETQYF.

This sequence joins TRBV7-2 and TRBJ2-3; TRBD2 matches 9 bases. CDR1 and CDR2 (germline): SGHTA, FQGNSA. The CDR3 spans 17 residues. After removal of 5 bases from V and 0 bases from J, the junction contained 9 bases not matched to a gene. CDR3 sequence: CASSPRALAGSTDTQYF. In DNA, the CDR3 is TGTGCCAGCAGCCCCAGGGCACTAGCGGGCAGCACAGATACGCAGTATTTT.

The V call is TRBV2, the J call TRBJ1-1, with D uncertain. The CDR3 totals 14 residues. Trimming took 5 bases from V and 4 from J, leaving 14 bases between them. Germline V gene lookup returns CDR1 SNHLY and CDR2 FYNNEI. In DNA, the CDR3 is TGTGCCAGCAGTTCAGGCTCCCTACGCACTGAAGCTTTCTTT. Its translation is CASSSGSLRTEAFF.

This clone appeared a single time. The DNA for the CDR3 is TGTGCCAGCAGCCTGCGGGTGGGCGGAGAGACCCAGTACTTC. This encodes CASSLRVGGETQYF. The rearrangement joins TRBV7-2 to TRBJ2-5; maybe TRBD2 (5 bases). This CDR3 has 14 residues. V lost 5 bases to trimming and J lost 4 bases, with 14 bases between them. Germline V gene sequence: CDR1 SGHTA, CDR2 FQGNSA.

The sample holds one count of this clone. This chain links TRBV6-5 with TRBJ2-3; 7 bases agree with TRBD1. The CDR3 is made up of 13 amino acids. After removal of 5 bases from V and 4 bases from J, the junction contained 3 bases not matched to a gene. The germline CDR1 and CDR2 sequences are MNHEY and SVGAGI. This CDR3 reads CASSRGGPDTQYF. For the CDR3, the DNA is TGTGCCAGCAGTCGAGGGGGCCCAGATACGCAGTATTTT.

This rearrangement joins TRBV4-1 to TRBJ2-3, with D possibly matching TRBD2 (6 bases). Trimming took 1 base from V and 2 from J, leaving 13 bases between them. The CDR3 has 16 amino acids. In germline, CDR1 is MGHRA, CDR2 YSYEKL. The chain's CDR3 is CASSQVLRGATDTQYF. In nucleotides, the CDR3 is TGCGCCAGCAGCCAAGTGCTGCGCGGGGCCACAGATACGCAGTATTTT.

With respect to this clone: The same CDR3 is also encoded by other DNA sequences in this sample. The chain joins TRBV12-3 or TRBV12-4 to TRBJ1-1; D gene ambiguous. The CDR3 covers 12 residues. The V and J ends lost 2 bases and 2 bases respectively, with 3 bases between them. CDR3 in amino acids: CASSLLNTEAFF. CDR3 DNA: TGTGCCAGCAGTTTATTAAACACTGAAGCTTTCTTT.

This sequence joins TRBV29-1 and TRBJ2-2; D may be TRBD1 (6 bases). V was clipped by 6 bases and J by 1 base, with 12 bases between them. The CDR3 runs to 14 residues. The V gene's germline CDR1 is SQVTM and CDR2 ANQGSEA. DNA of the CDR3: TGCAGCGTGCAAACAGGGAGGAACACCGGGGAGCTGTTTTTT. Protein sequence: CSVQTGRNTGELFF.

The V gene is TRBV7-9, the J gene TRBJ1-2; unclear D gene. Germline V CDR1 and CDR2: SEHNR, FQNEAQ (reference sequence). This CDR3 spans 14 amino acids. Trimming shortened V by 5 bases and J by 0 bases, and 10 bases separated the two germline ends. The CDR3 region has the DNA TGTGCCAGCAGCCAAGGGAGTTCTAACTATGGCTACACCTTC. Amino acid sequence: CASSQGSSNYGYTF.

The rearrangement links TRBV5-1 to TRBJ1-4, with D tentatively TRBD1 (6 bases). The CDR3 loop spans 12 amino acids. Trimming took 4 bases from V and 11 from J, leaving 12 bases between them. Germline V CDR1 and CDR2: SGHRS, YFSETQ. In DNA form, the CDR3 reads TGCGCCAGCAGCCTAGGGGGTTGGAAACTGTTTTTT. Translating gives CASSLGGWKLFF. Together with reference TRBV5-1 and TRBJ1-4, the CDR3 gives the full variable domain: KAGVTQTPRYLIKTRGQQVTLSCSPISGHRSVSWYQQTPGQGLQFLFEYFSETQRNKGNFPGRFSGRQFSNSRSEMNVSTLELGDSALYLCASSLGGWKLFFGSGTQLSVL.

The chain employs TRBV7-8 and TRBJ1-3; 7 bases are a match to TRBD1. There are 16 residues in the CDR3. Germline-derived CDR1 and CDR2 are SGHVS and FQNEAQ. J gave up 4 bases and V 5 bases, and 11 bases lay outside the gene matches. CDR3: CASSQNPGGLGNTIYF. CDR3 bases: TGTGCCAGCAGCCAGAATCCAGGGGGTCTCGGAAACACCATATATTTT.

CDR3 DNA: TGTGCCAGCAGCCCCTCTTACACCTTAAGCACCGGGGAGCTGTTTTTT. It is translated as CASSPSYTLSTGELFF. The chain combines TRBV11-2 with TRBJ2-2; unclear D gene. Germline V gene sequence: CDR1 SGHAT, CDR2 FQNNGV. This CDR3 has 16 amino acids. With 5 bases removed from V and 4 bases from J, the gap between germline ends came to 17 bases.

With regard to this clone: The same CDR3 arises from other DNA sequences in this sample as well. The chain links TRBV10-3 to TRBJ1-2; perhaps TRBD1 as D (5 bases). The CDR3 consists of 14 residues. V lost 10 bases and J lost 8, with 23 bases in between. Germline CDR1 and CDR2: ENHRY and SYGVKD. The CDR3, as DNA: TGTGCCACCACCGGAACAGGAGATTCCTTCGGCTACACCTTC. Translation gives CATTGTGDSFGYTF.

This sequence joins TRBV5-1 and TRBJ1-5; TRBD1 might be the D (6 bases). The CDR3 has 15 amino acids. Germline CDR1 SGHRS, CDR2 YFSETQ. Trimming removed 0 bases from V and 6 bases from J, with 13 bases in between. The DNA for the CDR3 is TGCGCCAGCAGCTTGGAGGGGGAGAGGAGTCAGCCCCAGCATTTT. Its translation: CASSLEGERSQPQHF.

The chain combines TRBV18 with TRBJ1-3, with 7 bases lining up with TRBD1. The CDR3 totals 16 residues. CDR1 and CDR2 (germline): KGHSH, LQKENI. J lost 4 bases, V lost 0 bases, and 6 bases had no gene match. The DNA for the CDR3 is TGTGCCAGCTCACCACCGGTGACAGGGCCGGGAAACACCATATATTTT. As protein: CASSPPVTGPGNTIYF.

This rearrangement joins TRBV6-6 to TRBJ2-7; D is uncertain. Germline CDR1 reads MNHNY; CDR2 reads SVGAGI (reference sequence). The CDR3 totals 11 residues. Trimming took off 4 bases at V and 4 bases at J, with 5 bases between the two ends. The CDR3 DNA reads as TGTGCCAGCAGTTTTTCTTACGAGCAGTACTTC. Protein product: CASSFSYEQYF.

V and J are TRBV20-1 and TRBJ2-3; 9 nucleotides match TRBD2. There are 15 residues in the CDR3. Germline V CDR1 and CDR2: DFQATT, SNEGSKA (reference sequence). J was trimmed by 4 bases and V by 6 bases; bases with no gene match: 11. CDR3 amino acids: CSASPAGGLADTQYF. The DNA for the CDR3 is TGCAGTGCCAGTCCGGCGGGGGGGCTGGCAGATACGCAGTATTTT.

The chain joins TRBV6-2 or TRBV6-3 to TRBJ2-5, with TRBD2 matching over 7 bases. The CDR3 runs 15 residues. Germline CDR1 MNHEY, CDR2 SVGEGT. J lost 2 bases, V lost 4 bases, and 7 bases had no gene match. CDR3 nucleotide sequence: TGTGCCAGCAGTTCCGGGACTACCTTTCAAGAGACCCAGTACTTC. It yields the protein CASSSGTTFQETQYF.